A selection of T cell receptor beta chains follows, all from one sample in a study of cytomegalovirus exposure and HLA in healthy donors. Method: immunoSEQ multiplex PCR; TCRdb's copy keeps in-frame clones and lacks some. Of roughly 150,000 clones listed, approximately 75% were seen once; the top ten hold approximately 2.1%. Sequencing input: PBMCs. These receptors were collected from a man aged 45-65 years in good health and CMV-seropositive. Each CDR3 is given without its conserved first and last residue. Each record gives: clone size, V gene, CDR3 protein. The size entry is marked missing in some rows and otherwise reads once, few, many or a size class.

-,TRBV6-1,ASSESDRDYGYT
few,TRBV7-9,ASSFTLTRDTEAF
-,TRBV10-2,ASSSSGEGETQY
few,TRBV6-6,ASSYTGDGYT
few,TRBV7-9,ASSLDYSEQF
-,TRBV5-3,ARSLPGAGELF
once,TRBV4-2,ASSQTGKDSSPLH
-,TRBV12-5,ASGLILGLTDTQY
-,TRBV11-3,ASSQGMNTEAF
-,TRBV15,ATSRGLTGAAANTEAF
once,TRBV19,ASSRAGTGNTIY
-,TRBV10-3,AISESGTVSGANVLT
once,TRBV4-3,ASSQGAGGSYEQY
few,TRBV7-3,ASSPDSWETQY
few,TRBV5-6,ASSSNRESF
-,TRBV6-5,ASSYKGAYNEQF
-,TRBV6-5,ASAGTNGGYT
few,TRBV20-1,SASDRVRVY
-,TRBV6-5,ASSYLRGTRNTIY
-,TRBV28,ASSLGQNTGELF
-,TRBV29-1,SSTGLAGTSTDTQY
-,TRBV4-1,ASSQLSNYGYT
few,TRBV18,ASSPGTGVFNEQF
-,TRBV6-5,ASRGQGRETQY
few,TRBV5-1,ASSLASGVETQY
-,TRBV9,ASSQGRGGTEAF
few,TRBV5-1,ASSLAGGFPGANVLT
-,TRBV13,ASSSRRAGTSPTYEQY
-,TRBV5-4,ASSLLTEPYEQY
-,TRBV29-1,SVRRRDRGYNEQF
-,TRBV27,ASSPGQRNNSPLH
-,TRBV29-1,SARQGGSYEQY